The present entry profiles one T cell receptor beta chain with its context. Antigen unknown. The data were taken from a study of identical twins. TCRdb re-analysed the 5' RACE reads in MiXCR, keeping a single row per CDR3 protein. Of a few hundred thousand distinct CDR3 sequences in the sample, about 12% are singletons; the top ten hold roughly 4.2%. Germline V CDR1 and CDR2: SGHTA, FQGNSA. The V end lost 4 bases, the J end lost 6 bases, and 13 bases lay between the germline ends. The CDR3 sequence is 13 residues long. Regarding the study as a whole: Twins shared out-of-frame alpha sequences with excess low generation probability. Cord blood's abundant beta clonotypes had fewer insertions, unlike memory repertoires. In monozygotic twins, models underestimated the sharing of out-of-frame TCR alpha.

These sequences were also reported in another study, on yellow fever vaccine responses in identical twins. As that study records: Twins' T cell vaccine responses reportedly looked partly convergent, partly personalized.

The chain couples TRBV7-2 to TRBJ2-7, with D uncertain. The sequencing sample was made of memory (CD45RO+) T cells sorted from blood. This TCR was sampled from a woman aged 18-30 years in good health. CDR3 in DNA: TGTGCCAGCAGCTCAAGGCGAGGCCGCGAGCAGTACTTC. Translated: CASSSRRGREQYF. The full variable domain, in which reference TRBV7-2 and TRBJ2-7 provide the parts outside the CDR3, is GAGVSQSPSNKVTEKGKDVELRCDPISGHTALYWYRQSLGQGLEFLIYFQGNSAPDKSGLPSDRFSAERTGGSVSTLTIQRTQQEDSAVYLCASSSRRGREQYFGPGTRLTVT.